These T cell receptor beta chains were read from a single sample in a study of cytomegalovirus exposure and HLA in healthy donors. Sequencing used immunoSEQ multiplex PCR; TCRdb keeps in-frame clones, though not all of them. The sample consists of 85,000 to 90,000 clones, 65% to 80% of them appearing once. Sequenced sample: PBMCs. The receptors derive from a man between 25 and 39 years old in good health and CMV-seronegative. Both conserved end residues are part of each CDR3. Each record gives: J gene, D gene, clone size, V gene, CDR3 protein, CDR3 DNA. D genes are given only for firm matches. Expanded clones are given a class, and other clones once, few, many or no size at all.

J gene: TRBJ1-3
D gene: TRBD1
clone size: NA
V gene: TRBV7-9
CDR3 protein: CASSLTGGSGNTIYF
CDR3 DNA: TGTGCCAGCAGTTTAACAGGGGGCTCTGGAAACACCATATATTTT

J gene: TRBJ1-1
D gene: NA
clone size: NA
V gene: TRBV19
CDR3 protein: CASRFYTEAFF
CDR3 DNA: TGTGCCAGTAGGTTCTACACTGAAGCTTTCTTT

J gene: TRBJ1-4
D gene: NA
clone size: NA
V gene: TRBV7-8
CDR3 protein: CASSLVGRASTNEKLFF
CDR3 DNA: TGTGCCAGCAGCTTAGTAGGCAGGGCCTCAACTAATGAAAAACTGTTTTTT

J gene: TRBJ2-7
D gene: NA
clone size: NA
V gene: TRBV28
CDR3 protein: CASRPTPTYEQYF
CDR3 DNA: TGTGCCAGCAGGCCGACACCTACCTACGAGCAGTACTTC

J gene: TRBJ2-1
D gene: TRBD1
clone size: NA
V gene: TRBV4-1
CDR3 protein: CASSQGQGIYNEQFF
CDR3 DNA: TGCGCCAGCAGCCAAGGACAGGGGATATACAATGAGCAGTTCTTC

J gene: TRBJ1-1
D gene: NA
clone size: NA
V gene: TRBV19
CDR3 protein: CASKIDRMNTEAFF
CDR3 DNA: TGTGCCAGTAAGATTGACAGGATGAACACTGAAGCTTTCTTT

J gene: TRBJ2-1
D gene: NA
clone size: NA
V gene: TRBV7-6
CDR3 protein: CASSRLGSSGNEQFF
CDR3 DNA: TGTGCCAGCAGCCGGTTGGGGAGCTCTGGGAATGAGCAGTTCTTC

J gene: TRBJ1-5
D gene: TRBD1
clone size: NA
V gene: TRBV28
CDR3 protein: CASARVDRAHQPQHF
CDR3 DNA: TGTGCCAGCGCACGCGTTGACAGGGCCCATCAGCCCCAGCATTTT

J gene: TRBJ1-1
D gene: TRBD1
clone size: NA
V gene: TRBV7-2
CDR3 protein: CASMGQGAGTEAFF
CDR3 DNA: TGTGCCAGCATGGGACAGGGGGCTGGCACTGAAGCTTTCTTT

J gene: TRBJ1-2
D gene: TRBD1
clone size: NA
V gene: TRBV7-3
CDR3 protein: CASSLNRGLGYTF
CDR3 DNA: TGTGCCAGCAGCTTAAACAGGGGGCTCGGCTACACCTTC

J gene: TRBJ2-1
D gene: NA
clone size: once
V gene: TRBV4-1
CDR3 protein: CASSQDQGVNNEQFF
CDR3 DNA: TGCGCCAGCAGCCAAGATCAGGGCGTGAACAATGAGCAGTTCTTC

J gene: TRBJ1-4
D gene: TRBD1
clone size: NA
V gene: TRBV5-1
CDR3 protein: CASSSGTGDEKLFF
CDR3 DNA: TGCGCCAGCAGCTCCGGGACAGGGGATGAAAAACTGTTTTTT

J gene: TRBJ2-2
D gene: TRBD2
clone size: few
V gene: TRBV29-1
CDR3 protein: CSVESGGGTGELFF
CDR3 DNA: TGCAGCGTTGAGAGCGGGGGGGGCACCGGGGAGCTGTTTTTT

J gene: TRBJ1-1
D gene: NA
clone size: NA
V gene: TRBV4-2
CDR3 protein: CASSLKQGEGTEAFF
CDR3 DNA: TGTGCCAGCAGCTTAAAACAGGGCGAGGGGACTGAAGCTTTCTTT

J gene: TRBJ1-1
D gene: NA
clone size: NA
V gene: TRBV11-2
CDR3 protein: CASSLGAFGEAFF
CDR3 DNA: TGTGCCAGCAGCTTAGGAGCATTCGGGGAAGCTTTCTTT

J gene: TRBJ2-7
D gene: NA
clone size: NA
V gene: TRBV11-2
CDR3 protein: CASSVIRFTYEQYF
CDR3 DNA: TGTGCCAGCAGCGTAATCAGGTTCACCTACGAGCAGTACTTC

J gene: TRBJ2-2
D gene: NA
clone size: NA
V gene: TRBV18
CDR3 protein: CASSPPVGTGELFF
CDR3 DNA: TGTGCCAGCTCACCACCGGTCGGTACCGGGGAGCTGTTTTTT

J gene: TRBJ2-7
D gene: NA
clone size: NA
V gene: TRBV19
CDR3 protein: CASRFAPDRNISYEQYF
CDR3 DNA: TGTGCCAGTAGGTTTGCGCCAGACAGGAATATATCCTACGAGCAGTACTTC

J gene: TRBJ2-1
D gene: NA
clone size: NA
V gene: TRBV29-1
CDR3 protein: CSVPGRRGGLYEQFF
CDR3 DNA: TGCAGCGTCCCGGGAAGGAGGGGGGGCCTATATGAGCAGTTCTTC

J gene: TRBJ2-3
D gene: NA
clone size: once
V gene: TRBV12-1
CDR3 protein: CASSWGLAGGPSTDTQYF
CDR3 DNA: TGTGCCAGCAGCTGGGGACTAGCGGGGGGCCCTAGCACAGATACGCAGTATTTT

J gene: TRBJ1-6
D gene: TRBD1
clone size: NA
V gene: TRBV14
CDR3 protein: CASSQITGGVSPLHF
CDR3 DNA: TGTGCCAGCAGCCAAATTACAGGGGGCGTTTCACCCCTCCACTTT

J gene: TRBJ1-1
D gene: NA
clone size: NA
V gene: TRBV18
CDR3 protein: CASSPPPGKSTEAFF
CDR3 DNA: TGTGCCAGCTCACCACCTCCAGGGAAGTCGACTGAAGCTTTCTTT

J gene: TRBJ1-1
D gene: NA
clone size: NA
V gene: TRBV5-1
CDR3 protein: CASSLARGSTKPLNTEAFF
CDR3 DNA: TGCGCCAGCAGCTTGGCCAGGGGTTCTACAAAGCCGTTGAACACTGAAGCTTTCTTT

J gene: TRBJ1-1
D gene: NA
clone size: few
V gene: TRBV21-1
CDR3 protein: CASSKFRGRPDSNTEAFF
CDR3 DNA: TGTGCCAGCAGCAAATTTAGGGGGCGTCCCGATTCGAACACTGAAGCTTTCTTT

J gene: TRBJ1-1
D gene: TRBD1
clone size: NA
V gene: TRBV19
CDR3 protein: CASSRDRGRNTEAFF
CDR3 DNA: TGTGCCAGTAGTAGGGACAGGGGTAGGAACACTGAAGCTTTCTTT

J gene: TRBJ2-4
D gene: TRBD2
clone size: NA
V gene: TRBV25-1
CDR3 protein: CANASGGAAAKNIQYF
CDR3 DNA: TGTGCCAACGCTAGCGGGGGGGCTGCGGCCAAAAACATTCAGTACTTC

J gene: TRBJ1-1
D gene: NA
clone size: NA
V gene: TRBV4-1
CDR3 protein: CASSQLGGYKIEAFF
CDR3 DNA: TGCGCCAGCAGCCAACTCGGCGGGTACAAGATTGAAGCTTTCTTT

J gene: TRBJ2-2
D gene: TRBD1
clone size: NA
V gene: TRBV5-6
CDR3 protein: CASSPINSGGAFGLRELFF
CDR3 DNA: TGTGCCAGCAGCCCCATCAACTCAGGGGGCGCGTTTGGTCTCCGGGAGCTGTTTTTT

J gene: TRBJ2-2
D gene: NA
clone size: NA
V gene: TRBV2
CDR3 protein: CASSREIPTGELFF
CDR3 DNA: TGTGCCAGCAGCCGAGAAATACCCACCGGGGAGCTGTTTTTT

J gene: TRBJ2-2
D gene: NA
clone size: few
V gene: TRBV5-1
CDR3 protein: CASSSKTGTENTGELFF
CDR3 DNA: TGCGCCAGCAGCTCCAAAACCGGGACTGAGAACACCGGGGAGCTGTTTTTT

J gene: TRBJ2-7
D gene: NA
clone size: few
V gene: TRBV5-1
CDR3 protein: CASSLAQGSSSWYEQYF
CDR3 DNA: TGCGCCAGCAGCTTGGCGCAGGGGTCCTCTTCCTGGTACGAGCAGTACTTC

J gene: TRBJ1-4
D gene: NA
clone size: NA
V gene: TRBV12-5
CDR3 protein: CASGLSGRGGVTNEKLFF
CDR3 DNA: TGTGCTAGTGGTTTGTCCGGGCGGGGGGGTGTGACTAATGAAAAACTGTTTTTT

J gene: TRBJ2-3
D gene: NA
clone size: NA
V gene: TRBV6-5
CDR3 protein: CASSYYPGPGDTQYF
CDR3 DNA: TGTGCCAGCAGTTACTATCCAGGGCCCGGGGATACGCAGTATTTT